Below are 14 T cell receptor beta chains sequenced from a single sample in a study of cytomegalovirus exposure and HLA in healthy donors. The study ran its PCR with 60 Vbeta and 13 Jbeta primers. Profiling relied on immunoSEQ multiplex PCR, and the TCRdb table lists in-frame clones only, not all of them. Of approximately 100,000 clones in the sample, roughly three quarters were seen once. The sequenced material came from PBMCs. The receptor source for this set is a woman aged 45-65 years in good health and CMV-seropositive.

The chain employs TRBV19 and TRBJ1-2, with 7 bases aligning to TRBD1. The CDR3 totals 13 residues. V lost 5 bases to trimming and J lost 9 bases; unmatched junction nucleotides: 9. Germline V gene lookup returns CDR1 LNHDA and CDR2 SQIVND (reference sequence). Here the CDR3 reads CASSPQQGSRYTF. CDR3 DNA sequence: TGTGCCAGTAGTCCGCAACAGGGGTCTCGCTACACCTTC.

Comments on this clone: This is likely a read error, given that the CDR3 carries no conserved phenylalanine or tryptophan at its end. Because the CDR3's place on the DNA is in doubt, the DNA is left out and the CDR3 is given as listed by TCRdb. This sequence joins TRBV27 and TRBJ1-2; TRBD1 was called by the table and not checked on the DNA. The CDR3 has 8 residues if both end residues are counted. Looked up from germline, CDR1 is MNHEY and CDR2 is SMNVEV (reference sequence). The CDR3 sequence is CASSQPGT.

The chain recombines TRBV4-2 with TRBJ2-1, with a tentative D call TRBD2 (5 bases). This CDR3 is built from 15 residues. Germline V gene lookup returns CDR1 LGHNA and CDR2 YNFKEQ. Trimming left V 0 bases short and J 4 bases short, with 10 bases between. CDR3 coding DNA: TGTGCCAGCAGCCAAGAACGGGAAGTTTACAATGAGCAGTTCTTC. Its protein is CASSQEREVYNEQFF.

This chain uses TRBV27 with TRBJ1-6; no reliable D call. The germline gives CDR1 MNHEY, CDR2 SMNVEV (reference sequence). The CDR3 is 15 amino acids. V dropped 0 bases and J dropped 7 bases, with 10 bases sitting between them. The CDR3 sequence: CASSLSGIGNSPLHF. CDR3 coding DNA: TGTGCCAGCAGTTTATCCGGGATAGGCAATTCACCCCTCCACTTT.

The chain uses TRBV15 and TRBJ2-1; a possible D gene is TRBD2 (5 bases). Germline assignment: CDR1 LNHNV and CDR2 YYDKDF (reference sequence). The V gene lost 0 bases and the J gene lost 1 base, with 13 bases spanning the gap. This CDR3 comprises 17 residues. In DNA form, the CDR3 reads TGTGCCACCAGCAGAGACTTACCCGGGGTTTCCTACAATGAGCAGTTCTTC. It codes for CATSRDLPGVSYNEQFF.

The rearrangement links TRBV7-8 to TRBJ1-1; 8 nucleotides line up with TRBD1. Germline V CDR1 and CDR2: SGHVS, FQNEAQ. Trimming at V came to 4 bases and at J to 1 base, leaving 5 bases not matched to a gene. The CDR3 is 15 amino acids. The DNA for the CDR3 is TGTGCCAGCAGCTCCCAGGGGGCATGGAACACTGAAGCTTTCTTT. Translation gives CASSSQGAWNTEAFF.

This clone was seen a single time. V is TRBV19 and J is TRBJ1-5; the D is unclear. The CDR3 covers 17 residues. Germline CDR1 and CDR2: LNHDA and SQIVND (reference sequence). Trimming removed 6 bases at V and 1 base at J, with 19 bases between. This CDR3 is CASSAPSGRASNQPQHF. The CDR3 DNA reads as TGTGCCAGTAGCGCACCCTCGGGGAGGGCAAGCAATCAGCCCCAGCATTTT.

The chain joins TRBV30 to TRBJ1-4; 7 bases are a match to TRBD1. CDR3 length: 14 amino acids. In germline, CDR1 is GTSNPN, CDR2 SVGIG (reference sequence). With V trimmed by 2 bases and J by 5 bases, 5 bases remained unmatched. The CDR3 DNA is TGTGCCTGGAGTTTTAACAGGGGAAATGAAAAACTGTTTTTT. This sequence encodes CAWSFNRGNEKLFF. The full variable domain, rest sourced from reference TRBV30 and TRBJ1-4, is SQTIHQWPATLVQPVGSPLSLECTVEGTSNPNLYWYRQAAGRGLQLLFYSVGIGQISSEVPQNLSASRPQDRQFILSSKKLLLSDSGFYLCAWSFNRGNEKLFFGSGTQLSVL.

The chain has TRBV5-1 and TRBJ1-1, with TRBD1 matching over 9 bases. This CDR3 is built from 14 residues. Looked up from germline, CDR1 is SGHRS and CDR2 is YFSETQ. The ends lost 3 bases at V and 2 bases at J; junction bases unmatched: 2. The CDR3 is CASSWGQGNTEAFF. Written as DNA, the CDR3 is TGCGCCAGCAGCTGGGGACAGGGTAACACTGAAGCTTTCTTT.

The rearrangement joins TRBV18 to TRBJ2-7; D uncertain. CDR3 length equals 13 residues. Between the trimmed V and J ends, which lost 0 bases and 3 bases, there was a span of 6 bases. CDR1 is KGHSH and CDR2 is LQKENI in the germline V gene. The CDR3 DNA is TGTGCCAGCTCACCACCGCAGAACTACGAGCAGTACTTC. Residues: CASSPPQNYEQYF.

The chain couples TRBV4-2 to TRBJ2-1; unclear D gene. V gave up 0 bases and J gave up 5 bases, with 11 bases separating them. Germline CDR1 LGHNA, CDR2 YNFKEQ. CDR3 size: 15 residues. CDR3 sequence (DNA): TGTGCCAGCAGCCAAGAAGTAAGCCAGGACAATGAGCAGTTCTTC. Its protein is CASSQEVSQDNEQFF.

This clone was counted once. The CDR3 is CASLVRYEQYF. The CDR3 DNA is TGTGCCAGCCTCGTCCGCTACGAGCAGTACTTC. The rearrangement joins TRBV11-2 to TRBJ2-7; D is undetermined. The CDR3 extends over 11 amino acids. The germline V and J ends were trimmed by 8 bases and 3 bases, with 8 bases remaining between them. The germline V gene encodes CDR1 SGHAT and CDR2 FQNNGV.

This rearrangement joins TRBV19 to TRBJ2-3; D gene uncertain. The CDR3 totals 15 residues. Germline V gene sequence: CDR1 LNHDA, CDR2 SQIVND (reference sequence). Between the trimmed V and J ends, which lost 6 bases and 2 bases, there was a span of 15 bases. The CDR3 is CASSMPLYPTDTQYF. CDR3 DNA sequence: TGTGCCAGTAGCATGCCCCTCTATCCCACAGATACGCAGTATTTT.

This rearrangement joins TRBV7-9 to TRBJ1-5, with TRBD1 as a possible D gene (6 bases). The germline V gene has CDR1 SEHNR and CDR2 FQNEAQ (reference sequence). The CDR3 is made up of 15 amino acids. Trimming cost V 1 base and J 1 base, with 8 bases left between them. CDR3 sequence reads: CASSLGTASNQPQHF. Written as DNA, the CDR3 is TGTGCCAGCAGCTTAGGGACAGCGAGCAATCAGCCCCAGCATTTT.